These T cell receptor beta chains were read from a single sample in a study of cytomegalovirus exposure and HLA in healthy donors. Only in-frame clones appear in the TCRdb table, and some are missing; sequencing was by immunoSEQ multiplex PCR. The profile shows 150,000 to 200,000 clones, roughly 78% of them singletons. Input material: PBMCs. These receptors all stem from a woman aged 45-60 years in good health and CMV-seropositive. Each CDR3 is given with its conserved first and last residue. D genes are given only for firm matches. A row's size may be missing; if present it is once, few, many or a size class.

V,J,size,D,length,CDR3,DNA
TRBV7-3,TRBJ2-3,.,TRBD2,14,CASSSGGAINTQYF,TGTGCCAGCAGTAGCGGGGGGGCCATAAATACGCAGTATTTT
TRBV7-9,TRBJ1-2,once,TRBD1,18,CASSSTIVTGGKDYGYTF,TGTGCCAGCAGCTCTACTATAGTTACAGGGGGCAAGGACTATGGCTACACCTTC
TRBV30,TRBJ1-2,.,.,14,CACPPPLTGYGYTF,TGTGCCTGCCCGCCCCCGTTGACGGGCTATGGCTACACCTTC
TRBV4-2,TRBJ2-3,.,TRBD1,15,CASSPEGQGQNTQYF,TGTGCCAGCAGCCCCGAGGGACAGGGGCAAAATACGCAGTATTTT
TRBV15,TRBJ1-4,.,.,15,CATSRDGGIGAKLFF,TGTGCCACCAGCAGAGATGGGGGGATTGGTGCAAAACTGTTTTTT
TRBV25-1,TRBJ1-2,.,.,11,CASSESSGYTF,TGTGCCAGCAGTGAATCGTCTGGCTACACCTTC
TRBV6-5,TRBJ2-1,.,.,15,CASSYAGSSYNEQFF,TGTGCCAGCAGTTACGCGGGTAGCTCCTACAATGAGCAGTTCTTC
TRBV6-1,TRBJ2-2,.,.,16,CASSEAGGPNTGELFF,TGTGCCAGCAGTGAAGCGGGGGGACCGAACACCGGGGAGCTGTTTTTT
TRBV10-1,TRBJ2-1,once,TRBD1,16,CASSVQTGAIRNEQFF,TGCGCCAGCAGTGTCCAGACAGGGGCTATTAGGAATGAGCAGTTCTTC
TRBV15,TRBJ1-2,once,TRBD1,16,CATSRDWGQTNYGYTF,TGTGCCACCAGCAGAGATTGGGGACAGACTAACTATGGCTACACCTTC
TRBV25-1,TRBJ2-2,.,.,15,CASRSVGGNTGELFF,TGTGCCAGCAGGTCGGTCGGGGGGAACACCGGGGAGCTGTTTTTT
TRBV6-5,TRBJ2-7,.,TRBD1,14,CASSGGDRGYEQYF,TGTGCCAGCAGCGGCGGGGACAGGGGGTACGAGCAGTACTTC
TRBV30,TRBJ1-6,.,TRBD1,14,CAWSLGQDNSPLHF,TGTGCCTGGAGCCTGGGACAGGATAATTCACCCCTCCACTTT
TRBV9,TRBJ2-1,.,TRBD2,14,CASSERGGRNEQFF,TGTGCCAGCAGCGAGCGGGGGGGCCGTAACGAGCAGTTCTTC
TRBV30,TRBJ2-6,.,.,16,CAWSADRISGANVLTF,TGTGCCTGGAGTGCCGACAGGATCTCTGGGGCCAACGTCCTGACTTTC
TRBV5-1,TRBJ2-3,.,TRBD2,16,CASSLDGGGPADTQYF,TGCGCCAGCAGCTTGGACGGGGGGGGGCCCGCAGATACGCAGTATTTT
TRBV5-1,TRBJ2-1,.,TRBD2,16,CASSPSLAGHYNEQFF,TGCGCCAGCAGCCCCTCTCTAGCGGGGCACTACAATGAGCAGTTCTTC
TRBV19,TRBJ1-6,.,TRBD1,14,CASMDRGAFSPLHF,TGTGCCAGTATGGACAGGGGGGCCTTTTCACCCCTCCACTTT
TRBV7-9,TRBJ1-1,.,.,14,CASSLGQSNTEAFF,TGTGCCAGCAGCCTCGGACAGTCGAACACTGAAGCTTTCTTT
TRBV27,TRBJ1-2,.,.,13,CASRPTGIYGYTF,TGTGCCAGCAGACCTACAGGGATCTATGGCTACACCTTC
TRBV5-1,TRBJ2-1,.,TRBD1,14,CASSPRQGRNEQFF,TGCGCCAGCAGCCCAAGACAGGGACGAAATGAGCAGTTCTTC
TRBV5-4,TRBJ2-7,.,.,12,CASSLQGGEQYF,TGTGCCAGCAGCTTACAGGGTGGCGAGCAGTACTTC
TRBV5-1,TRBJ2-5,.,TRBD2,16,CASASLTSGSHGTQYF,TGCGCCAGCGCCTCCCTCACTAGCGGGTCCCATGGGACCCAGTACTTC
TRBV6-5,TRBJ2-6,few,.,15,CASSVGAAGANVLTF,TGTGCCAGCAGTGTTGGGGCAGCTGGGGCCAACGTCCTGACTTTC
TRBV5-1,TRBJ1-1,.,.,14,CASSLVESNTEAFF,TGCGCCAGCAGCTTGGTAGAGAGTAACACTGAAGCTTTCTTT
TRBV11-2,TRBJ2-1,.,TRBD2,15,CASSLGLAGGNEQFF,TGTGCCAGCAGCTTAGGACTAGCGGGGGGCAATGAGCAGTTCTTC